The next 27 T cell receptor beta chains were all read from a single sample in a study of identical twins. TCRdb reanalysed the 5' RACE reads using MiXCR and keeps one entry per CDR3 protein. The table includes some 1,600,000 distinct CDR3 sequences, more than 30% detected once. The sequenced sample was cord blood. Source of these receptors: a newborn girl in good health.

The V gene is TRBV7-9, the J gene TRBJ1-1; D not certain. CDR3 length: 12 amino acids. Trimming cost V 7 bases and J 3 bases, with 9 bases left between them. Looked up from germline, CDR1 is SEHNR and CDR2 is FQNEAQ (reference sequence). Written as DNA, the CDR3 is TGTGCCAGCACCACCACCGACACTGAAGCTTTCTTT. Amino acids: CASTTTDTEAFF.

A single count supports this clonotype. Relative to the germline gene, one junction end is altered; a read error may explain this. V is TRBV27 and J is TRBJ1-1; D is uncertain. Germline V gives CDR1 MNHEY, CDR2 SMNVEV (reference sequence). The CDR3 consists of 13 residues. This CDR3 is CTSSLSIWGEAFF. The CDR3 DNA is TGTACCAGCAGTTTATCGATCTGGGGTGAAGCTTTCTTT.

The chain links TRBV20-1 to TRBJ2-1, with TRBD2 matching 12 bases. The ends lost 2 bases at V and 8 bases at J; junction bases unmatched: 10. Germline V gene lookup returns CDR1 DFQATT and CDR2 SNEGSKA (reference sequence). This CDR3 is built from 16 residues. In DNA, the CDR3 is TGCAGTGCTAGAATTCTAGCGGGAGGGCTTGTAGATGAGCAGTTCTTC. Its translation is CSARILAGGLVDEQFF.

This chain joins TRBV4-1 and TRBJ2-1, with D possibly TRBD2 on 5 matching bases. This CDR3 has 16 residues. V lost 4 bases and J lost 1, with 14 bases in between. Germline loops: CDR1 MGHRA, CDR2 YSYEKL. CDR3 in amino acids: CASSLYPDSSYNEQFF. For the CDR3, the DNA is TGCGCCAGCAGCCTCTACCCGGACTCGTCCTACAATGAGCAGTTCTTC.

The chain couples TRBV28 to TRBJ1-6, with 9 bases matching TRBD1. J gave up 8 bases and V 7 bases, and 9 bases lay outside the gene matches. Germline V gene data show CDR1 as MDHEN and CDR2 as SYDVKM. This CDR3 contains 15 residues. In DNA form, the CDR3 reads TGTGCCAGCATTAATATCGACAGGGGGGATTCACCCCTCCACTTT. Translation gives CASINIDRGDSPLHF. The full variable domain, completed using reference TRBV28 and TRBJ1-6, is DVKVTQSSRYLVKRTGEKVFLECVQDMDHENMFWYRQDPGLGLRLIYFSYDVKMKEKGDIPEGYSVSREKKERFSLILESASTNQTSMYLCASINIDRGDSPLHFGNGTRLTVT.

This sequence joins TRBV20-1 and TRBJ2-1; 8 bases fit TRBD2. The CDR3 totals 15 residues. Germline loops: CDR1 DFQATT, CDR2 SNEGSKA (reference sequence). Trimming removed 7 bases from V and 1 base from J; junction bases left unmatched: 9. The CDR3 bases are TGCAGTGGGGGTAGCGGGGTTGGGTCCTACAATGAGCAGTTCTTC. This gives the protein CSGGSGVGSYNEQFF.

V gene TRBV7-2 combines with J gene TRBJ1-2; tentatively, D is TRBD1 (6 bases). This CDR3 comprises 18 residues. Trimming shortened V by 8 bases and J by 0 bases, and 25 bases separated the two germline ends. The germline CDR1 and CDR2 sequences are SGHTA and FQGNSA. CDR3 amino acids: CASSVPTHGYRANYGYTF. The CDR3, as DNA: TGTGCCAGCTCCGTACCCACTCACGGTTACAGGGCTAACTATGGCTACACCTTC.

The gene calls are TRBV12-3 or TRBV12-4 and TRBJ2-7; TRBD1 might be the D (6 bases). This CDR3 region has 12 residues. Trimming shortened V by 6 bases and J by 10 bases, and 16 bases separated the two germline ends. The CDR3 protein is CASSLNQGNQYF. DNA of the CDR3: TGTGCCAGCAGCCTAAATCAGGGGAACCAGTACTTC.

J is TRBJ2-7 and V is TRBV6-6; D is uncertain. Germline CDR1 is MNHNY and CDR2 is SVGAGI (reference sequence). Trimming cost V 3 bases and J 4 bases, with 16 bases left between them. There are 15 residues in the CDR3. This CDR3 is CASSYSSIWVYEQYF. CDR3 nucleotide sequence: TGTGCCAGCAGTTATTCCTCTATCTGGGTGTACGAGCAGTACTTC.

The chain couples TRBV5-1 to TRBJ2-5; 10 bases line up with TRBD1. This CDR3 has 18 residues. The germline gives CDR1 SGHRS, CDR2 YFSETQ. V lost 2 bases and J lost 2; bases outside the gene matches: 12. CDR3 sequence reads: CASSFPGQGISLQETQYF. CDR3 nucleotide sequence: TGCGCCAGCAGCTTCCCGGGACAGGGGATTTCTTTACAAGAGACCCAGTACTTC. The variable domain in full, with the rest retrieved from reference TRBV5-1 and TRBJ2-5, is KAGVTQTPRYLIKTRGQQVTLSCSPISGHRSVSWYQQTPGQGLQFLFEYFSETQRNKGNFPGRFSGRQFSNSRSEMNVSTLELGDSALYLCASSFPGQGISLQETQYFGPGTRLLVL.

This clonotype has more than one count but fewer than ten. This chain connects TRBV20-1 to TRBJ2-7; D ambiguous. The CDR3 contains 14 residues. V was trimmed by 6 bases and J by 2 bases, leaving 17 bases between them. The V gene's germline CDR1 is DFQATT and CDR2 SNEGSKA (reference sequence). CDR3 sequence: CSAPTLQSAYEQYF. The CDR3 DNA sequence: TGCAGTGCCCCAACCCTCCAGTCAGCCTACGAGCAGTACTTC.

About this clonotype: A much larger clone lies one base from this, so it may be a read error. This chain joins TRBV29-1 and TRBJ2-7; the D is unclear. V was cut by 7 bases and J by 4 bases, with 11 bases left in between. The CDR3 spans 11 residues. The germline V gene encodes CDR1 SQVTM and CDR2 ANQGSEA. For the CDR3, the DNA is TGCAGCGGCCTTTACGAGTACGAGCAGTACTTC. Translating gives CSGLYEYEQYF.

This clonotype came up a few times. The gene calls are TRBV15 and TRBJ2-1; D unclear. V was pared by 2 bases and J by 4 bases, with 12 bases between. CDR3 length equals 15 residues. CDR1 and CDR2 from the germline V gene are LNHNV and YYDKDF (reference sequence). Here the CDR3 DNA reads TGTGCCACCAGCAGACCCCTCGGACGTTACAATGAGCAGTTCTTC. It translates to CATSRPLGRYNEQFF.

This clonotype has more than one count but fewer than ten. The V and J genes are TRBV6-5 and TRBJ1-2; D remains unclear. The CDR3 has 13 residues. V lost 5 bases to trimming and J lost 3 bases, with 10 bases between them. Germline V lookup: CDR1 MNHEY, CDR2 SVGAGI. Written as DNA, the CDR3 is TGTGCCAGCAGTCTAGGGCACGACTATGGCTACACCTTC. Protein product: CASSLGHDYGYTF.

The chain employs TRBV2 and TRBJ1-1, with D maybe TRBD1 (6 bases). Trimming took off 10 bases at V and 4 bases at J, with 10 bases between the two ends. The length of the CDR3 is 11 residues. Per germline, CDR1 SNHLY and CDR2 FYNNEI. CDR3 in amino acids: CATQTGTEAFF. Here the CDR3 DNA reads TGTGCCACCCAGACAGGCACTGAAGCTTTCTTT.

Details on this clonotype: Germline is not matched at one junction end, which may reflect a read error. The gene calls are TRBV12-3 or TRBV12-4 and TRBJ1-1; D uncertain. The CDR3 length is 13 residues. CDR3 amino acids: CASTERKNTEALF. The CDR3 coding sequence is TGTGCCAGCACCGAGAGAAAAAACACTGAAGCTCTCTTT.

This clonotype showed up just a few times. CDR3 DNA sequence: TGCGCCAGCAGCCAACCTCTAGCGGGGAGAGATACGCAGTATTTT. It encodes CASSQPLAGRDTQYF. The V and J genes are TRBV4-1 and TRBJ2-3; 9 bases map to TRBD2. Germline loops: CDR1 MGHRA, CDR2 YSYEKL. Trimming removed 2 bases from V and 5 bases from J; junction bases left unmatched: 5. The CDR3 contains 15 residues.

This clonotype has a handful of counts. The chain links TRBV9 to TRBJ2-5, with 8 bases aligning to TRBD2. Germline loops: CDR1 SGDLS, CDR2 YYNGEE. With V trimmed by 0 bases and J by 5 bases, 9 bases remained unmatched. The CDR3 contains 16 residues. This CDR3 is CASSVDLRLATETQYF. CDR3 bases: TGTGCCAGCAGCGTAGATCTGCGACTAGCGACGGAGACCCAGTACTTC.

To note about this clonotype: A read error may account for a junction end that differs from germline. This chain uses TRBV7-6 with TRBJ2-1, with a possible D match to TRBD2 (6 bases). Germline values: CDR1 SGHVS, CDR2 FNYEAQ. This CDR3 has 13 residues. CDR3 in DNA: TGTGCCGGCAGCTTACGGGGGTACAATGAGCAGTTCTTC. As protein: CAGSLRGYNEQFF. Based on the CDR3 plus reference TRBV7-6 and TRBJ2-1, the full variable domain is GAGVSQSPRYKVTKRGQDVALRCDPISGHVSLYWYRQALGQGPEFLTYFNYEAQQDKSGLPNDRFSAERPEGSISTLTIQRTEQRDSAMYRCAGSLRGYNEQFFGPGTRLTVL.

In this sample, this clonotype turned up many times. This chain joins TRBV12-3 or TRBV12-4 and TRBJ2-1; 9 bases match TRBD2. V was clipped by 6 bases and J by 6 bases; unmatched bases: 9. The CDR3 is made up of 15 amino acids. This chain's CDR3 is CASRLSGGPFNEQFF. The CDR3 bases are TGTGCCAGCAGGCTTAGCGGGGGCCCTTTCAATGAGCAGTTCTTC.

In this sample, this clonotype turned up a few times. The gene calls are TRBV25-1 and TRBJ1-1, with 7 nucleotides matching TRBD1. V lost 6 bases, J lost 3 bases, and 10 bases stayed unmatched. The length of the CDR3 is 15 residues. Germline V gene lookup returns CDR1 MGHDK and CDR2 SYGVNS. The CDR3 sequence is CASRNTGTAYTEAFF. Written as DNA, the CDR3 is TGTGCCAGCAGAAACACCGGGACAGCCTACACTGAAGCTTTCTTT.

The genes are TRBV20-1 and TRBJ2-3; weak D call: TRBD1 (5 bases). V lost 0 bases and J 6 bases, leaving 19 bases between the germline ends. Germline-derived CDR1 and CDR2 are DFQATT and SNEGSKA (reference sequence). The CDR3 length is 16 residues. The CDR3 sequence is CSARDTTTDQTDTQYF. CDR3 sequence (DNA): TGCAGTGCTAGAGATACGACGACAGATCAGACTGATACGCAGTATTTT.

The CDR3 region is CASSSRGTATYEQYF. The CDR3 DNA follows: TGCGCCAGCAGCTCCCGCGGGACTGCAACCTACGAGCAGTACTTC. The chain links TRBV5-1 to TRBJ2-7; a possible D gene is TRBD2 (6 bases). The CDR3 is 15 residues long. V shed 3 bases and J shed 2 bases, with 15 bases lying between them. The germline CDR1 and CDR2 sequences are SGHRS and YFSETQ.

Concerning this clonotype itself: An end of the junction does not agree with germline; a read error may underlie this. The J gene is TRBJ2-1, the V gene TRBV6-6; weak D call: TRBD2 (7 bases). The CDR3 is 15 residues long. Germline assignment: CDR1 MNHNY and CDR2 SVGAGI (reference sequence). The CDR3 DNA follows: TGTGCCAGCCGTTACACGGGACGGGGGGCAAATGAGCAGTTCTTC. It encodes CASRYTGRGANEQFF.

This clonotype was recorded a few times. The V and J genes are TRBV20-1 and TRBJ2-1, with 15 bases aligning to TRBD2. V dropped 2 bases and J dropped 0; count of bases not matched to a gene: 11. The CDR3 is 20 amino acids. Germline assignment: CDR1 DFQATT and CDR2 SNEGSKA (reference sequence). The DNA of the CDR3 is TGCAGTGCTAGACCCTCGGGACTAGCGGGGGGCCGCAGCTCCTACAATGAGCAGTTCTTC. It is translated as CSARPSGLAGGRSSYNEQFF.

The chain is built from TRBV28 and TRBJ2-1, with 10 bases identical to TRBD2. CDR3 length: 14 amino acids. The V gene's germline CDR1 is MDHEN and CDR2 SYDVKM. V was pared by 4 bases and J by 8 bases, with 5 bases of the junction left unmatched. CDR3: CASSSSGGVYEQFF. In nucleotides, the CDR3 is TGTGCCAGCAGTTCTAGCGGGGGTGTCTATGAGCAGTTCTTC.

Many counts were recorded for this clonotype. The chain employs TRBV28 and TRBJ2-7; D is uncertain. This CDR3 is built from 14 residues. Germline values: CDR1 MDHEN, CDR2 SYDVKM. The V and J ends lost 2 bases and 2 bases respectively, with 10 bases between them. In DNA, the CDR3 is TGTGCCAGCAGTTTACCTCCAACCGCCTACGAGCAGTACTTC. Its translation is CASSLPPTAYEQYF.